This TCR beta chain is from a study of blood T cell repertoires in COVID-19. The CDR3 totals 17 residues. Looked up from germline, CDR1 is LNHDA and CDR2 is SQIVND (reference sequence). V lost 3 bases and J lost 3; bases outside the gene matches: 10. Profiled with immunoSEQ multiplex PCR; TCRdb holds only in-frame clones, not every one. The sample comprises a few hundred thousand clones, about 85% of which are singletons, and 3% rests with the top ten. What was sequenced was peripheral blood. The V and J genes are TRBV19 and TRBJ2-1; TRBD2 matches at 8 bases. The TCR sequence derives from a young man with active or convalescent COVID-19. In DNA form, the CDR3 reads TGTGCCAGTAGTATTAATTCGGGAGGGGCCAACTACAATGAGCAGTTCTTC. Amino acids: CASSINSGGANYNEQFF.